The 14 T cell receptor beta chains below come from one sample, sequenced in a study of blood T cell repertoires in COVID-19. Sequenced by immunoSEQ multiplex PCR; TCRdb stores in-frame clones only, minus some. The repertoire consists of 150,000 to 200,000 clones, with roughly 93% occurring once and the leading ten covering approximately 4.6%. Sequencing used peripheral blood. The receptors here all came from a woman aged 45-65 years with acute or convalescent COVID-19.

This clone was detected only once. The chain uses TRBV14 and TRBJ1-3; D remains unclear. This CDR3 has 16 amino acids. V was trimmed by 0 bases and J by 1 base, leaving 10 bases between them. CDR1 is SGHDN, CDR2 FVKESK, per germline. CDR3 DNA sequence: TGTGCCAGCAGCCAAGATCCCGCGGGGTCTGGAAACACCATATATTTT. Its translation is CASSQDPAGSGNTIYF. The full variable domain, in which reference TRBV14 and TRBJ1-3 provide the parts outside the CDR3, is EAGVTQFPSHSVIEKGQTVTLRCDPISGHDNLYWYRRVMGKEIKFLLHFVKESKQDESGMPNNRFLAERTGGTYSTLKVQPAELEDSGVYFCASSQDPAGSGNTIYFGEGSWLTVV.

V gene TRBV5-8 combines with J gene TRBJ1-2; maybe TRBD1 (6 bases). V was pared by 2 bases and J by 0 bases, with 17 bases between. CDR1 and CDR2 (germline): SGHTS, YDEGEE. The CDR3 sequence is 17 residues long. The CDR3 region has the DNA TGTGCCAGCAGCTTAGGACAGCTCCTCTCGACTAACTATGGCTACACCTTC. This codes for CASSLGQLLSTNYGYTF.

The rearrangement links TRBV2 to TRBJ1-1; perhaps TRBD1 as D (6 bases). The CDR3 totals 14 residues. The V end was cut by 7 bases, the J end by 2 bases, with 14 bases between. The germline CDR1 and CDR2 sequences are SNHLY and FYNNEI. The CDR3 DNA reads TGTGCCAGCAAACAGGACAGACCAAACACTGAAGCTTTCTTT. It translates to CASKQDRPNTEAFF.

The chain has TRBV18 and TRBJ2-3; TRBD2 aligns across 8 bases. The V segment lost 2 bases and the J segment 6 bases; nucleotides outside the gene matches: 10. The germline V gene encodes CDR1 KGHSH and CDR2 LQKENI. CDR3 length: 16 residues. CDR3 in DNA: TGTGCCAGCTCACCAGGTGGTCGGGGGGGCGCGGATACGCAGTATTTT. It encodes CASSPGGRGGADTQYF.

This rearrangement joins TRBV6-4 to TRBJ2-1; D perhaps matches TRBD2 (7 bases). V dropped 4 bases and J dropped 5 bases, with 15 bases sitting between them. This CDR3 region has 15 residues. Looked up from germline, CDR1 is MRHNA and CDR2 is SNTAGT. The CDR3 nucleotides read TGTGCCAGCAGTGCACAGGGAGGGTTCAACAATGAGCAGTTCTTC. It specifies CASSAQGGFNNEQFF.

The chain is built from TRBV24-1 and TRBJ2-7; D is possibly TRBD1 (6 bases). Deletions cut 3 bases from V and 6 bases from J, with 11 bases between. The CDR3 length is 13 residues. Germline V lookup: CDR1 KGHDR, CDR2 SFDVKD. CDR3 DNA sequence: TGTGCCACCAGTGATACAGGGCGTCTCGAGCAGTACTTC. This codes for CATSDTGRLEQYF.

The J gene is TRBJ1-5, the V gene TRBV7-8; a possible D gene is TRBD1 (5 bases). Germline CDR1 and CDR2: SGHVS and FQNEAQ. This CDR3 region has 17 residues. The V gene lost 6 bases and the J gene lost 3 bases, with 21 bases spanning the gap. CDR3 sequence (DNA): TGTGCCAGCAGGAAGGGGTCCCTGACCGGAAACAATCAGCCCCAGCATTTT. Translating it yields CASRKGSLTGNNQPQHF. Complete variable domain (other parts from reference TRBV7-8 and TRBJ1-5): GAGVSQSPRYKVAKRGQDVALRCDPISGHVSLFWYQQALGQGPEFLTYFQNEAQLDKSGLPSDRFFAERPEGSVSTLKIQRTQQEDSAVYLCASRKGSLTGNNQPQHFGDGTRLSIL.

The genes are TRBV3-1 (or the pseudogene TRBV3-2) and TRBJ2-5, with TRBD1 identical over 8 bases. V shed 0 bases, J shed 4 bases, and the junction held 7 bases outside the gene matches. Germline V lookup: CDR1 LGHDT, CDR2 YNNKEL (reference sequence). The CDR3 has 16 amino acids. CDR3 sequence reads: CASSQDKAGGTETQYF. The CDR3 coding sequence is TGTGCCAGCAGCCAAGATAAGGCAGGGGGCACAGAGACCCAGTACTTC.

As DNA, the CDR3 is TGTGCCAGCATTTCCCGGGACAGCCCCTACGAGCAGTACTTC. Its protein product is CASISRDSPYEQYF. The chain combines TRBV6-5 with TRBJ2-7, with 7 bases fitting TRBD1. Germline assignment: CDR1 MNHEY and CDR2 SVGAGI. V dropped 7 bases and J dropped 2; count of bases not matched to a gene: 8. The CDR3 spans 14 residues.

This clone has a single count. This sequence joins TRBV11-1 and TRBJ2-3; TRBD1 aligns across 9 bases. V dropped 5 bases and J dropped 2; count of bases not matched to a gene: 5. This CDR3 spans 15 amino acids. Per the germline V gene, CDR1 is SGHAT and CDR2 is FQDESV (reference sequence). The CDR3 DNA follows: TGTGCCAGCAGCAGCTACAGGGGGCTCACAGATACGCAGTATTTT. This encodes CASSSYRGLTDTQYF.

CDR3 amino acids: CASSRRGGGYEQYF. The CDR3, as DNA: TGTGCCAGCAGCCGCCGAGGGGGCGGCTACGAGCAGTACTTC. This sequence joins TRBV3-1 (or the pseudogene TRBV3-2) and TRBJ2-7; 7 bases line up with TRBD1. The CDR3 spans 14 residues. The V gene end was trimmed by 4 bases and the J gene end by 3 bases; junction bases not matched to a gene: 6. In germline, CDR1 is LGHDT, CDR2 YNNKEL (reference sequence).

The V call is TRBV5-5, the J call TRBJ2-2, with D hard to call. CDR3 length equals 11 residues. CDR1 and CDR2 (germline): SGHKS, YYEKEE (reference sequence). Between the trimmed V and J ends, which lost 2 bases and 6 bases, there was a span of 2 bases. CDR3 DNA sequence: TGTGCCAGCAGCTTCGCCGGGGAGCTGTTTTTT. Translated: CASSFAGELFF.

The chain has TRBV2 and TRBJ2-7; D not resolved. V was pared by 5 bases and J by 5 bases, with 4 bases between. The CDR3 extends over 10 amino acids. Germline CDR1 is SNHLY and CDR2 is FYNNEI. This chain's CDR3 is CASSFNEQYF. As DNA, the CDR3 is TGTGCCAGCAGTTTCAACGAGCAGTACTTC. The full variable domain, with the rest looked up from reference TRBV2 and TRBJ2-7, is EPEVTQTPSHQVTQMGQEVILRCVPISNHLYFYWYRQILGQKVEFLVSFYNNEISEKSEIFDDQFSVERPDGSNFTLKIRSTKLEDSAMYFCASSFNEQYFGPGTRLTVT.

The chain combines TRBV19 with TRBJ1-2; D is unclear. CDR3 length: 14 residues. The germline V gene has CDR1 LNHDA and CDR2 SQIVND (reference sequence). Trimming cost V 7 bases and J 3 bases, with 15 bases left between them. The CDR3 here is CASKIAGLHYGYTF. The CDR3 coding sequence is TGTGCCAGTAAAATCGCGGGCTTGCACTATGGCTACACCTTC.